The T cell receptor beta chain under discussion was sequenced for a study of T cells in Graves' hyperthyroidism and ophthalmopathy. This CDR3 contains 15 residues. Trimming removed 2 bases from V and 0 bases from J, with 8 bases in between. Template material for amplifying TCR beta CDR3 regions consisted of RNA transcripts. HTBI primers were the set used in a first-round RT-PCR of the TCR CDR3. TCRdb reanalysed the multiplex PCR reads using MiXCR and keeps one entry per CDR3 protein. This table holds more than 300,000 distinct CDR3 sequences, approximately 15% found once. This clonotype has ten or more counts.

The chain employs TRBV12-3 or TRBV12-4 and TRBJ1-3; no clear D gene. The clonotype was recovered from a young woman with Graves' hyperthyroidism. Source material: blood. This CDR3 is CASSLMATSGNTIYF. CDR3 in DNA: TGTGCCAGCAGTTTAATGGCGACCTCTGGAAACACCATATATTTT.